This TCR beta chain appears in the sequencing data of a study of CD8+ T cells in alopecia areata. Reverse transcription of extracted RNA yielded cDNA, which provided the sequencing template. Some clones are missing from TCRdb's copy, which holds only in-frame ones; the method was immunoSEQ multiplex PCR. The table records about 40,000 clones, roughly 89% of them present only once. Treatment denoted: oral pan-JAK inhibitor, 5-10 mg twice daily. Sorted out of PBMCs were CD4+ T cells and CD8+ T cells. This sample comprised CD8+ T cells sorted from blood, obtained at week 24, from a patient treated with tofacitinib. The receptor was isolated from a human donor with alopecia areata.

DNA of the CDR3: TGCAGCGTTGAAGGAGGGCTTGGAGAGCAGTACTTC. Translation: CSVEGGLGEQYF. The chain carries TRBV29-1 and TRBJ2-7, with a possible D match to TRBD2 (5 bases). This CDR3 region has 12 residues. Trimming removed 1 base from V and 7 bases from J, with 11 bases in between. CDR1 and CDR2 (germline): SQVTM, ANQGSEA.